Each of the 23 T cell receptor beta chains below was sequenced from the same sample in a study of Ad26.COV2.S vaccination and SARS-CoV-2 variants. The table came from immunoSEQ multiplex PCR; TCRdb's copy has only in-frame clones and leaves some out. The table has about half a million clones, about nine tenths seen once. Treatment denoted: approximately 18 received Ad26.COV2.S at low or high dose, single or two shots; about 5 received placebo; per-sample allocation not given. Sampling occurred on day 63 after the first vaccine or placebo injection. The sample consisted of peripheral blood, taken in a trial of Ad26.COV2.S vaccine versus placebo. These receptors all come from a person aged 18-65 years who received the Ad26.COV2.S COVID-19 vaccine or a placebo.

The chain carries TRBV11-2 and TRBJ1-4; 10 positions match TRBD1. Germline CDR1 is SGHAT and CDR2 is FQNNGV. The CDR3 has 17 residues. The J segment lost 4 bases and the V segment lost 1 base, leaving 6 bases of the junction unmatched. For the CDR3, the DNA is TGTGCCAGCAGCTTAGGATCTGGACAGGGGGTTAATGAAAAACTGTTTTTT. Its protein product is CASSLGSGQGVNEKLFF.

The chain recombines TRBV4-1 with TRBJ2-3, with 12 bases that match TRBD2. The germline CDR1 and CDR2 sequences are MGHRA and YSYEKL. The CDR3 runs to 18 residues. The junction had 14 bases not matched to a gene; V was cut back by 4 bases and J by 6 bases. CDR3 residues: CASSPTSGGKAYRDTQYF. In DNA form, the CDR3 reads TGCGCCAGCAGCCCGACTAGCGGGGGAAAAGCCTACAGGGATACGCAGTATTTT.

The chain joins TRBV20-1 to TRBJ1-2, with TRBD1 identical over 8 bases. The V and J ends lost 3 bases and 8 bases, in that order; junction bases with no gene match: 8. This CDR3 has 13 residues. Looked up from germline, CDR1 is DFQATT and CDR2 is SNEGSKA (reference sequence). The CDR3 bases are TGCAGTGCTAGTGCGCAGGGGGCGGCGGGCTACACCTTC. Translated, it gives CSASAQGAAGYTF.

A single count supports this clone. This rearrangement joins TRBV7-2 to TRBJ2-7; D remains unclear. CDR1 is SGHTA and CDR2 is FQGNSA in the germline V gene. The CDR3 runs to 14 residues. V was trimmed by 0 bases and J by 0 bases, leaving 6 bases between them. CDR3 DNA: TGTGCCAGCAGCTTAGCGGCAAGCTCCTACGAGCAGTACTTC. It codes for CASSLAASSYEQYF.

The rearrangement uses TRBV6-5 and TRBJ1-6; D call uncertain. CDR1 and CDR2 (germline): MNHEY, SVGAGI. CDR3 length: 12 residues. V lost 2 bases to trimming and J lost 10 bases, with 6 bases between them. CDR3 region: CASSYRRSPLHF. The CDR3 DNA follows: TGTGCCAGCAGTTACAGAAGGTCACCCCTCCACTTT.

This chain links TRBV13 with TRBJ2-1, with 13 nucleotides matching TRBD2. Germline-derived CDR1 and CDR2 are PRHDT and FYEKMQ (reference sequence). With V trimmed by 5 bases and J by 8 bases, 15 bases remained unmatched. This CDR3 has 18 amino acids. The CDR3 is CASSLYTSGRGFNDEQFF. CDR3 in DNA: TGTGCCAGCAGCCTCTACACTAGCGGGAGGGGGTTTAACGATGAGCAGTTCTTC.

The V call is TRBV9, the J call TRBJ2-4; D could derive from TRBD1 or TRBD2 (6 bases each). Germline lookup yields CDR1 SGDLS and CDR2 YYNGEE. The CDR3 has 14 amino acids. V was pared by 0 bases and J by 7 bases, with 11 bases between. Here the CDR3 reads CASSVDWGANIQYF. As DNA, the CDR3 is TGTGCCAGCAGCGTAGATTGGGGGGCGAACATTCAGTACTTC.

This clone was found many times. V gene TRBV5-8 combines with J gene TRBJ2-3; either TRBD1 or TRBD2 may supply D (5 bases each). With 0 bases removed from V and 2 bases from J, the gap between germline ends came to 13 bases. CDR1 SGHTS and CDR2 YDEGEE come from the germline V gene. The CDR3 is 16 residues long. Here the CDR3 DNA reads TGTGCCAGCAGCTTGGAAGGGGACGGGCACACAGATACGCAGTATTTT. Translation gives CASSLEGDGHTDTQYF.

The V and J genes are TRBV30 and TRBJ2-7; possibly TRBD1 or TRBD2 for D (5 bases each). Trimming took 1 base from V and 6 from J, leaving 10 bases between them. CDR1 and CDR2 (germline): GTSNPN, SVGIG (reference sequence). The CDR3 contains 12 residues. The CDR3 region has the DNA TGTGCCTGGAGTGGGGGGTCGGGCGAGCAGTACTTC. Encoded protein: CAWSGGSGEQYF.

The V gene is TRBV2, the J gene TRBJ1-1; 7 bases match TRBD1. CDR1 is SNHLY and CDR2 is FYNNEI in the germline V gene. The junction had 8 bases not matched to a gene; V was cut back by 8 bases and J by 8 bases. The CDR3 runs 12 residues. CDR3 in amino acids: CASPRGKGEAFF. The CDR3 DNA reads TGTGCCAGCCCCAGGGGGAAGGGGGAAGCTTTCTTT.

In nucleotides, the CDR3 is TGTGCCAGTAGTATAACGGACTTTAGAGGGGGTGAAGCTTTCTTT. It is translated as CASSITDFRGGEAFF. The chain joins TRBV19 to TRBJ1-1; weak D call: TRBD1 (6 bases). The germline gives CDR1 LNHDA, CDR2 SQIVND (reference sequence). V was pared by 2 bases and J by 7 bases, with 17 bases between. This CDR3 has 15 residues.

This clone appeared a single time. The rearrangement uses TRBV18 and TRBJ2-1; 9 bases fit TRBD2. CDR1 and CDR2 (germline): KGHSH, LQKENI. This CDR3 region has 16 residues. Trimming took 1 base from V and 5 from J; bases not matched to a gene: 6. CDR3 loop: CASSPLFSGGHNEQFF. CDR3 sequence (DNA): TGTGCCAGCTCACCACTATTTAGCGGGGGACACAATGAGCAGTTCTTC. Based on the CDR3 plus reference TRBV18 and TRBJ2-1, the full variable domain is NAGVMQNPRHLVRRRGQEARLRCSPMKGHSHVYWYRQLPEEGLKFMVYLQKENIIDESGMPKERFSAEFPKEGPSILRIQQVVRGDSAAYFCASSPLFSGGHNEQFFGPGTRLTVL.

This chain uses TRBV19 with TRBJ1-1; D may be TRBD1 (5 bases). CDR1 LNHDA and CDR2 SQIVND come from the germline V gene (reference sequence). The CDR3 is 14 residues long. Trimming removed 3 bases at V and 4 bases at J, with 12 bases between. CDR3 sequence: CASSIGWGGTEAFF. The CDR3 DNA reads as TGTGCCAGTAGTATTGGATGGGGGGGCACTGAAGCTTTCTTT.

The V and J genes are TRBV5-4 and TRBJ2-5; TRBD1 might be the D (5 bases). Germline V lookup: CDR1 SGHNT, CDR2 YYREEE (reference sequence). This CDR3 is built from 14 residues. Trimming removed 4 bases from V and 1 base from J, with 11 bases in between. Here the CDR3 reads CASSRDRTQETQYF. The DNA for the CDR3 is TGTGCCAGCAGCCGAGACAGAACCCAAGAGACCCAGTACTTC. The whole variable domain, filled in from reference TRBV5-4 and TRBJ2-5, reads ETGVTQSPTHLIKTRGQQVTLRCSSQSGHNTVSWYQQALGQGPQFIFQYYREEENGRGNFPPRFSGLQFPNYSSELNVNALELDDSALYLCASSRDRTQETQYFGPGTRLLVL.

V gene TRBV15 combines with J gene TRBJ1-4; D not certain. Trimming shortened V by 0 bases and J by 16 bases, and 21 bases separated the two germline ends. CDR1 and CDR2 (germline): LNHNV, YYDKDF (reference sequence). This CDR3 is built from 15 residues. CDR3 in DNA: TGTGCCACCAGCAGAGAACCCCGCCGCGACAAGAGTTCGTTTTTT. Its translation is CATSREPRRDKSSFF.

The V and J genes are TRBV15 and TRBJ1-4; 7 bases are a match to TRBD1. Trimming at V came to 6 bases and at J to 5 bases, leaving 6 bases not matched to a gene. Germline V CDR1 and CDR2: LNHNV, YYDKDF (reference sequence). The CDR3 is 14 residues long. CDR3 sequence: CATRGDRTNEKLFF. The CDR3 nucleotides are TGTGCCACCAGGGGGGACAGAACAAATGAAAAACTGTTTTTT. The whole variable domain, remainder taken from reference TRBV15 and TRBJ1-4, is DAMVIQNPRYQVTQFGKPVTLSCSQTLNHNVMYWYQQKSSQAPKLLFHYYDKDFNNEADTPDNFQSRRPNTSFCFLDIRSPGLGDTAMYLCATRGDRTNEKLFFGSGTQLSVL.

This chain links TRBV7-9 with TRBJ2-5; D is perhaps TRBD1 (5 bases). The CDR3 runs to 12 residues. Trimming stripped 5 bases from V and 7 bases from J, with 11 bases between. Germline V gene sequence: CDR1 SEHNR, CDR2 FQNEAQ (reference sequence). CDR3 sequence: CASSIDRATQYF. DNA for the CDR3: TGTGCCAGCAGCATCGACAGAGCGACCCAGTACTTC.

The V gene is TRBV6-5, the J gene TRBJ1-2; 7 nucleotides line up with TRBD1. This CDR3 comprises 13 residues. Germline trimming cut 8 bases from V and 6 bases from J; bases unmatched to any gene: 9. Per the germline V gene, CDR1 is MNHEY and CDR2 is SVGAGI. In nucleotides, the CDR3 is TGTGCCAGCTCGGGGACAGAGACAAATGGCTACACCTTC. Protein sequence: CASSGTETNGYTF.

The chain recombines TRBV5-6 with TRBJ1-2; D might be TRBD1 (6 bases). The germline CDR1 and CDR2 sequences are SGHDT and YYEEEE. The ends were cut back, 5 bases at V and 0 bases at J, with 17 bases in the middle. CDR3 size: 16 residues. The CDR3 DNA follows: TGTGCCAGCAGGTTAAACGGGGGGGCAGCTAACTATGGCTACACCTTC. Translated, it gives CASRLNGGAANYGYTF.

V is TRBV6-5 and J is TRBJ1-1; a possible D gene is TRBD1 (6 bases). Germline V gene data show CDR1 as MNHEY and CDR2 as SVGAGI. This CDR3 region has 15 residues. V dropped 7 bases and J dropped 5 bases, with 20 bases sitting between them. The CDR3: CASKDGGPRRTEAFF. The CDR3 DNA reads TGTGCCAGCAAGGACGGGGGGCCCCGCCGGACTGAAGCTTTCTTT.

The chain joins TRBV27 to TRBJ2-7, with D maybe TRBD2 (5 bases). V was clipped by 5 bases and J by 2 bases, with 10 bases between them. The CDR3 totals 13 residues. From germline, CDR1 is MNHEY and CDR2 SMNVEV (reference sequence). CDR3 nucleotides: TGTGCCAGCAGTGCCGGAGCGGCCTACGAGCAGTACTTC. Encoded protein: CASSAGAAYEQYF.

The chain carries TRBV27 and TRBJ2-7; 7 nucleotides agree with TRBD1. With 5 bases clipped from V and 2 bases from J, the junction kept 9 bases outside the gene matches. Looked up from germline, CDR1 is MNHEY and CDR2 is SMNVEV (reference sequence). The CDR3 has 15 residues. The CDR3 coding sequence is TGTGCCAGCAGTCTGTCCGGGACAGTTACCTACGAGCAGTACTTC. Translating gives CASSLSGTVTYEQYF.

The J gene is TRBJ2-1, the V gene TRBV7-9; 12 positions agree with TRBD2. From germline, CDR1 is SEHNR and CDR2 FQNEAQ (reference sequence). The CDR3 covers 14 residues. V dropped 6 bases and J dropped 6; count of bases not matched to a gene: 3. This CDR3 is CASSLAGGANEQFF. As DNA, the CDR3 is TGTGCCAGCAGTCTAGCGGGAGGGGCCAATGAGCAGTTCTTC.